This TCR beta chain was captured in a study of graft-versus-host responses after intestinal transplantation. Intraepithelial plus lamina propria lymphocytes were released by processing graft tissue. General study findings and limits: Present in recipient marrow, GvH clones included some that appeared first in ileum or blood.

Per the germline V gene, CDR1 is SGHDN and CDR2 is FVKESK. Unmatched junction bases numbered 3, after V lost 0 bases and J lost 2 bases. This CDR3 is built from 15 residues. Clones were sequenced by immunoSEQ multiplex PCR, and TCRdb holds only the in-frame ones, with some missing. The sample consists of some 66,000 clones, about nine tenths of them appearing once. Regarding this clone: Antigen unknown.

The receptor comes from a human patient who received an intestinal transplant, so some T cells may come from the graft donor. The chain couples TRBV14 to TRBJ2-5; TRBD2 agrees at 7 bases. This material consisted of ileum tissue, taken 350 to 400 days after transplant. CDR3 sequence: CASSQEAGGQETQYF. The CDR3 DNA is TGTGCCAGCAGCCAAGAAGCCGGGGGGCAAGAGACCCAGTACTTC.